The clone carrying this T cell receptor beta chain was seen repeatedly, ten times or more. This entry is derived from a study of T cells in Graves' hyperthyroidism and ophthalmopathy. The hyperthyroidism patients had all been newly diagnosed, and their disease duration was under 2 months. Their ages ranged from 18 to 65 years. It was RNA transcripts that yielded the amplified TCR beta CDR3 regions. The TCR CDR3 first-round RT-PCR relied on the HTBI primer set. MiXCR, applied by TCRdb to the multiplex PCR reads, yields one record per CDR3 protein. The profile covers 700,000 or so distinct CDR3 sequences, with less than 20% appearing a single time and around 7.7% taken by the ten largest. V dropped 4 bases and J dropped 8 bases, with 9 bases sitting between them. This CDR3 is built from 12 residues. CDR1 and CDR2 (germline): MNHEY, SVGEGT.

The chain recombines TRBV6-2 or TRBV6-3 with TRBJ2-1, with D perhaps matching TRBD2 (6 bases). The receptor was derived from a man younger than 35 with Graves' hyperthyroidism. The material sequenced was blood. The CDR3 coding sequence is TGTGCCAGCAGTTCGGGGGAGCATGAGCAGTTCTTC. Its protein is CASSSGEHEQFF.